Listed here is a single T cell receptor (beta chain). This sample stems from a study of CD8+ T cells in alopecia areata. Treatment reported: oral pan-JAK inhibitor, 5-10 mg twice daily. Reverse transcribed after extraction, RNA yielded cDNA as the sequencing template. TCRdb's table, derived via immunoSEQ multiplex PCR, lists solely in-frame clones and lacks some. The profile shows under 350,000 clones, roughly 64% of them singletons. The CDR3 length is 14 residues. Germline CDR1 MDHEN, CDR2 SYDVKM. V shed 6 bases and J shed 1 base, with 12 bases lying between them. The source is a human donor with alopecia areata. The V gene is TRBV28, the J gene TRBJ2-5; D may be TRBD1 (6 bases). The starting material was CD4+ T cells sorted from blood, obtained at week 24, from a patient treated with tofacitinib. CDR3 amino acids: CASSLGGPQETQYF. The CDR3, as DNA: TGTGCCAGCAGCCTAGGGGGACCCCAAGAGACCCAGTACTTC. Full variable domain (remainder filled in from reference TRBV28 and TRBJ2-5): DVKVTQSSRYLVKRTGEKVFLECVQDMDHENMFWYRQDPGLGLRLIYFSYDVKMKEKGDIPEGYSVSREKKERFSLILESASTNQTSMYLCASSLGGPQETQYFGPGTRLLVL.